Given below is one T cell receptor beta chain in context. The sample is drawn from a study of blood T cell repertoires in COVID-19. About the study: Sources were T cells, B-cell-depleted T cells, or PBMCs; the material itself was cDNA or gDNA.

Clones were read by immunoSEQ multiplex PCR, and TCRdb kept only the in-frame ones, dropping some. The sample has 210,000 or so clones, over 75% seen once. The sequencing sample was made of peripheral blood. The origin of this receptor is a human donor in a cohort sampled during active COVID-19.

CDR3 residues: CASSYERGNTEAFF. In DNA form, the CDR3 reads TGTGCCAGCAGTTATGAAAGGGGGAACACTGAAGCTTTCTTT. This chain links TRBV6-2 or TRBV6-3 with TRBJ1-1, with D maybe TRBD1 (5 bases). The CDR3 has 14 amino acids. The germline V gene has CDR1 MNHEY and CDR2 SVGEGT. V lost 3 bases, J lost 1 base, and 9 bases lay in between.